One and the same sample provided the 26 T cell receptor beta chains below, sequenced in a study of T cells after yellow fever vaccination. TCRdb used MiXCR to reprocess the 5' RACE reads, holding one entry per CDR3 protein. The sample shows some 350,000 distinct CDR3 sequences, 7.5% to 9% of them seen only once. The sequencing used PBMCs, collected on the day of the first yellow fever vaccination. Receptors were obtained from a man younger than 35 who received the YFV17D yellow fever vaccine.

V and J are TRBV4-1 and TRBJ2-6; tentatively, D is TRBD1 (6 bases). The CDR3 contains 21 residues. The V end lost 0 bases, the J end lost 0 bases, and 21 bases lay between the germline ends. CDR1 is MGHRA, CDR2 YSYEKL, per germline. CDR3 region: CASSQEGTNLRPLSGANVLTF. The CDR3 coding sequence is TGCGCCAGCAGCCAAGAGGGGACAAACCTTCGCCCCCTCTCTGGGGCCAACGTCCTGACTTTC.

This clonotype was seen only a few times. This chain joins TRBV27 and TRBJ1-1, with D possibly being TRBD1 (6 bases). Germline V gives CDR1 MNHEY, CDR2 SMNVEV (reference sequence). The CDR3 contains 14 residues. The V gene lost 0 bases and the J gene lost 5 bases, with 10 bases spanning the gap. The CDR3 DNA reads as TGTGCCAGCAGTTTATCGCAGGGGAGAACTGAAGCTTTCTTT. Translation gives CASSLSQGRTEAFF.

The genes are TRBV2 and TRBJ2-1; 10 bases match TRBD2. There are 18 residues in the CDR3. From germline, CDR1 is SNHLY and CDR2 FYNNEI. V lost 4 bases and J lost 6; bases outside the gene matches: 15. The chain's CDR3 is CASSGRGAGTSGANEQFF. The CDR3 nucleotides are TGTGCCAGCAGTGGCAGGGGCGCCGGAACTAGCGGGGCCAATGAGCAGTTCTTC. The variable domain in full, completed from reference TRBV2 and TRBJ2-1, reads EPEVTQTPSHQVTQMGQEVILRCVPISNHLYFYWYRQILGQKVEFLVSFYNNEISEKSEIFDDQFSVERPDGSNFTLKIRSTKLEDSAMYFCASSGRGAGTSGANEQFFGPGTRLTVL.

This clonotype was detected many times. The chain combines TRBV11-2 with TRBJ2-7; 10 bases map to TRBD2. CDR3 length equals 14 residues. Germline CDR1 and CDR2: SGHAT and FQNNGV. V dropped 4 bases and J dropped 1; count of bases not matched to a gene: 1. The CDR3 bases are TGTGCCAGCAGCTATAGCGGGGGGTCCTACGAGCAGTACGTC. Translated, it gives CASSYSGGSYEQYV.

A few counts support this clonotype. The V and J genes are TRBV4-1 and TRBJ2-2; D not certain. This CDR3 has 14 amino acids. Per the germline V gene, CDR1 is MGHRA and CDR2 is YSYEKL. V lost 1 base to trimming and J lost 6 bases, with 9 bases between them. Written as DNA, the CDR3 is TGCGCCAGCAGCCAAGTGGCCTCCCCCGGGGAGCTGTTTTTT. Its protein product is CASSQVASPGELFF.

This clonotype was seen more than once but under ten times. V gene TRBV4-3 combines with J gene TRBJ2-1; no reliable D call. The CDR3 contains 18 residues. V gave up 0 bases and J gave up 0 bases, with 15 bases separating them. CDR1 is LGHNA, CDR2 YSLEER, per germline. The CDR3 reads CASSQEPKGSSSYNEQFF. The DNA for the CDR3 is TGCGCCAGCAGCCAAGAACCTAAAGGGTCTAGCTCCTACAATGAGCAGTTCTTC.

V gene TRBV3-1 combines with J gene TRBJ2-2; D possibly matches TRBD1 or TRBD2 (6 bases each). Germline values: CDR1 LGHDT, CDR2 YNNKEL (reference sequence). The CDR3 runs to 18 residues. Trimming stripped 3 bases from V and 3 bases from J, with 20 bases between. The CDR3, as DNA: TGTGCCAGCAGCCACGCCAGGGGACTTGGTTCGCACACCGGGGAGCTGTTTTTT. Protein product: CASSHARGLGSHTGELFF.

The V gene is TRBV19, the J gene TRBJ2-2, with TRBD2 matching 11 bases. The CDR3 runs 16 residues. Germline V lookup: CDR1 LNHDA, CDR2 SQIVND (reference sequence). V lost 6 bases and J lost 6; bases outside the gene matches: 9. The CDR3 DNA reads as TGTGCCAGTAGCGTACCTAGCGGGGGGCACCCCGGGGAGCTGTTTTTT. Translation: CASSVPSGGHPGELFF. The whole variable domain, remainder taken from reference TRBV19 and TRBJ2-2, is DGGITQSPKYLFRKEGQNVTLSCEQNLNHDAMYWYRQDPGQGLRLIYYSQIVNDFQKGDIAEGYSVSREKKESFPLTVTSAQKNPTAFYLCASSVPSGGHPGELFFGEGSRLTVL.

This clonotype was counted between two and nine times. The chain uses TRBV5-1 and TRBJ1-1, with TRBD1 identical over 7 bases. Germline trimming cut 3 bases from V and 12 bases from J; bases unmatched to any gene: 11. The CDR3 is 13 residues long. Germline values: CDR1 SGHRS, CDR2 YFSETQ. Here the CDR3 reads CASSSEQGSMTFF. For the CDR3, the DNA is TGCGCCAGCAGCTCGGAACAGGGGTCCATGACTTTCTTT.

For this clonotype: The junction shows a germline mismatch at one end, possibly a read error. This chain uses TRBV7-9 with TRBJ1-1, with TRBD1 as a possible D gene (5 bases). CDR3 size: 15 residues. Germline V gives CDR1 SEHNR, CDR2 FQNEAQ (reference sequence). The CDR3 reads CPSSLSGAGNTEAFF. The CDR3 nucleotides read TGTCCCAGCAGCTTATCTGGGGCCGGTAACACTGAAGCTTTCTTT.

This clonotype was observed a few times. The J gene is TRBJ1-1, the V gene TRBV4-1; D is unclear. Germline assignment: CDR1 MGHRA and CDR2 YSYEKL. V was cut by 5 bases and J by 5 bases, with 9 bases left in between. The CDR3 runs to 12 residues. This CDR3 is CASSDGWTEAFF. The CDR3 bases are TGCGCCAGCAGCGATGGCTGGACTGAAGCTTTCTTT.

About this clonotype itself: The germline gene is not matched at one end of the junction; a read error may be the cause. The chain joins TRBV6-6 to TRBJ1-1; a weak D match, TRBD1 (6 bases). CDR3 size: 12 residues. Per germline, CDR1 MNHNY and CDR2 SVGAGI (reference sequence). The DNA of the CDR3 is TGTGCCACCGCAGGGGTGGGGACTGAGGCTTTCTTT. Protein product: CATAGVGTEAFF.

There are a few counts of this clonotype. The rearrangement links TRBV9 to TRBJ2-1; D might be TRBD1 or TRBD2, each matching 5 bases. The CDR3 has 14 residues. V dropped 0 bases and J dropped 7 bases, with 11 bases sitting between them. Germline V gives CDR1 SGDLS, CDR2 YYNGEE. For the CDR3, the DNA is TGTGCCAGCAGCGTAGGAGGGAAGGGGAATGAGCAGTTCTTC. Residues: CASSVGGKGNEQFF.

This clonotype was observed a few times. The J gene is TRBJ1-2, the V gene TRBV7-9; a possible D gene is TRBD1 (6 bases). CDR1 SEHNR and CDR2 FQNEAQ come from the germline V gene (reference sequence). The CDR3 is 14 amino acids. The V end lost 5 bases, the J end lost 8 bases, and 18 bases lay between the germline ends. The CDR3 DNA reads TGTGCCAGCAGCCCGACTTCAGGGGCACAAGGCTACACCTTC. Its translation: CASSPTSGAQGYTF.

This clonotype was detected ten times or more. The chain joins TRBV5-1 to TRBJ2-3, with TRBD1 matching 8 bases. CDR3 length: 11 amino acids. Germline V gene sequence: CDR1 SGHRS, CDR2 YFSETQ. J was trimmed by 8 bases and V by 5 bases; bases with no gene match: 1. CDR3 loop: CASRDRGTQYF. The CDR3 region has the DNA TGCGCCAGCAGAGACAGGGGTACGCAGTATTTT.

This clonotype was seen a handful of times. The rearrangement uses TRBV27 and TRBJ2-5, with D perhaps TRBD1 (7 bases). CDR3 length: 13 amino acids. Germline V CDR1 and CDR2: MNHEY, SMNVEV (reference sequence). Trimming removed 7 bases at V and 5 bases at J, with 14 bases between. In nucleotides, the CDR3 is TGTGCCAGCAAATCAGGGGGGCAGGAGACCCAGTACTTC. This gives the protein CASKSGGQETQYF.

The table lists this clonotype with a few counts. The V call is TRBV27, the J call TRBJ1-5; 7 bases agree with TRBD1. The CDR3 spans 14 residues. V shed 6 bases and J 6 bases; nucleotides not matched to a gene: 8. Germline assignment: CDR1 MNHEY and CDR2 SMNVEV (reference sequence). The CDR3 DNA reads as TGTGCCAGCAGCCGAGACAGGGAAACTCAGCCCCAGCATTTT. Amino acid sequence: CASSRDRETQPQHF.

This clonotype was detected only a few times. This sequence joins TRBV12-3 or TRBV12-4 and TRBJ1-5, with 8 bases identical to TRBD1. CDR3 size: 14 residues. The V and J ends lost 4 bases and 5 bases, in that order; junction bases with no gene match: 4. The CDR3 DNA sequence: TGTGCCAGCAGTTCACAACAGGGGGATCAGCCCCAGCATTTT. Its translation: CASSSQQGDQPQHF.

The chain uses TRBV20-1 and TRBJ2-7; no clear D gene. CDR3 length: 13 residues. Germline V lookup: CDR1 DFQATT, CDR2 SNEGSKA (reference sequence). V was clipped by 3 bases and J by 0 bases, with 9 bases between them. In DNA, the CDR3 is TGCAGTGCTAGTTCGACGGCCTCCTACGAGCAGTACGTC. Protein sequence: CSASSTASYEQYV.

The chain is built from TRBV6-1 and TRBJ2-3; the D gene is possibly TRBD1 (5 bases). Germline V CDR1 and CDR2: MNHNS, SASEGT. CDR3 length: 14 amino acids. V was shortened by 1 base and J by 2 bases, with 7 bases between the two germline ends. CDR3 protein: CASSEGTHTDTQYF. The CDR3 DNA reads TGTGCCAGCAGTGAAGGGACACACACAGATACGCAGTATTTT.

Only a few counts were recorded for this clonotype. The chain joins TRBV5-5 to TRBJ1-5; a possible D gene is TRBD1 (6 bases). The V gene lost 0 bases and the J gene lost 6 bases, with 13 bases spanning the gap. Germline values: CDR1 SGHKS, CDR2 YYEKEE (reference sequence). The length of the CDR3 is 15 residues. The CDR3 region is CASSLEGQGSQPQHF. DNA of the CDR3: TGTGCCAGCAGCTTGGAAGGGCAGGGGAGTCAGCCCCAGCATTTT.

The chain employs TRBV30 and TRBJ2-1, with 9 bases fitting TRBD2. V trimming: 5 bases; J trimming: 16 bases; junction bases outside the gene matches: 24. The CDR3 totals 16 residues. The germline CDR1 and CDR2 sequences are GTSNPN and SVGIG (reference sequence). The CDR3 DNA is TGTGCCTGGGAGGACCGATACTCGGTCGCGGGGGGGCCGGGATTCTTC. Amino acid sequence: CAWEDRYSVAGGPGFF.

Many counts were recorded for this clonotype. The chain uses TRBV27 and TRBJ2-3; D is possibly TRBD1 or TRBD2 (5 bases each). This CDR3 spans 13 amino acids. Trimming cost V 6 bases and J 0 bases, with 7 bases left between them. CDR1 and CDR2 (germline): MNHEY, SMNVEV (reference sequence). The CDR3 spells CASSGASTDTQYF. The CDR3, as DNA: TGTGCCAGCAGCGGGGCTAGCACAGATACGCAGTATTTT.

This clonotype was detected many times. The V and J genes are TRBV7-2 and TRBJ2-7; 11 positions match TRBD2. The CDR3 loop spans 15 amino acids. V shed 6 bases and J 2 bases; nucleotides not matched to a gene: 6. The germline V gene has CDR1 SGHTA and CDR2 FQGNSA. The CDR3 nucleotides are TGTGCCAGCAGTATTCTAGCGGGGGGAACCTACGAGCAGTACGTC. Encoded protein: CASSILAGGTYEQYV.

This sequence joins TRBV18 and TRBJ1-5; D perhaps matches TRBD1 (5 bases). The length of the CDR3 is 13 residues. Germline V lookup: CDR1 KGHSH, CDR2 LQKENI. Trimming removed 2 bases at V and 5 bases at J, with 7 bases between. CDR3 amino acids: CASSPGHDQPQHF. The CDR3 DNA follows: TGTGCCAGCTCACCAGGACATGATCAGCCCCAGCATTTT.

The chain carries TRBV5-4 and TRBJ2-3, with 11 bases identical to TRBD2. Germline V lookup: CDR1 SGHNT, CDR2 YYREEE (reference sequence). The CDR3 has 15 residues. V lost 3 bases, J lost 5 bases, and 5 bases stayed unmatched. The CDR3 nucleotides read TGTGCCAGCAGCTATAGCGGGGGGGCCGAAGATACGCAGTATTTT. Protein product: CASSYSGGAEDTQYF.